This record covers a single TCR beta chain. Its antigen is as yet unknown. The CDR3 consists of 16 residues. In germline, CDR1 is MGHRA, CDR2 YSYEKL. Via 5' RACE with UMI labels, TRB cDNA libraries were prepared. For each CDR3 protein, TCRdb gives one entry from its re-call of the 5' RACE reads, without DNA. This table holds approximately 100,000 distinct CDR3 sequences. The data belong to a study of CXCR3-negative and CXCR3-positive naive CD8 T cells. General study results and limits: More hydrophobic TRB CDR3s were found in CXCR3-positive naive cells than in CXCR3-negative naive cells.

This receptor was taken from a human donor in good health. Some clones in this sample may be carry-over from other donors' samples. Source material: naive CXCR3+ CD8+ T cells from blood. Subset here: CD45RO-CCR7+CD27+CD95- naive CD8+ T cells expressing CXCR3 (TNR3+). This chain uses TRBV4-1 with TRBJ2-1; the TCRdb D gene call, TRBD2, has no DNA to confirm it. CDR3 loop: CASSQLAGGNYNEQFF.